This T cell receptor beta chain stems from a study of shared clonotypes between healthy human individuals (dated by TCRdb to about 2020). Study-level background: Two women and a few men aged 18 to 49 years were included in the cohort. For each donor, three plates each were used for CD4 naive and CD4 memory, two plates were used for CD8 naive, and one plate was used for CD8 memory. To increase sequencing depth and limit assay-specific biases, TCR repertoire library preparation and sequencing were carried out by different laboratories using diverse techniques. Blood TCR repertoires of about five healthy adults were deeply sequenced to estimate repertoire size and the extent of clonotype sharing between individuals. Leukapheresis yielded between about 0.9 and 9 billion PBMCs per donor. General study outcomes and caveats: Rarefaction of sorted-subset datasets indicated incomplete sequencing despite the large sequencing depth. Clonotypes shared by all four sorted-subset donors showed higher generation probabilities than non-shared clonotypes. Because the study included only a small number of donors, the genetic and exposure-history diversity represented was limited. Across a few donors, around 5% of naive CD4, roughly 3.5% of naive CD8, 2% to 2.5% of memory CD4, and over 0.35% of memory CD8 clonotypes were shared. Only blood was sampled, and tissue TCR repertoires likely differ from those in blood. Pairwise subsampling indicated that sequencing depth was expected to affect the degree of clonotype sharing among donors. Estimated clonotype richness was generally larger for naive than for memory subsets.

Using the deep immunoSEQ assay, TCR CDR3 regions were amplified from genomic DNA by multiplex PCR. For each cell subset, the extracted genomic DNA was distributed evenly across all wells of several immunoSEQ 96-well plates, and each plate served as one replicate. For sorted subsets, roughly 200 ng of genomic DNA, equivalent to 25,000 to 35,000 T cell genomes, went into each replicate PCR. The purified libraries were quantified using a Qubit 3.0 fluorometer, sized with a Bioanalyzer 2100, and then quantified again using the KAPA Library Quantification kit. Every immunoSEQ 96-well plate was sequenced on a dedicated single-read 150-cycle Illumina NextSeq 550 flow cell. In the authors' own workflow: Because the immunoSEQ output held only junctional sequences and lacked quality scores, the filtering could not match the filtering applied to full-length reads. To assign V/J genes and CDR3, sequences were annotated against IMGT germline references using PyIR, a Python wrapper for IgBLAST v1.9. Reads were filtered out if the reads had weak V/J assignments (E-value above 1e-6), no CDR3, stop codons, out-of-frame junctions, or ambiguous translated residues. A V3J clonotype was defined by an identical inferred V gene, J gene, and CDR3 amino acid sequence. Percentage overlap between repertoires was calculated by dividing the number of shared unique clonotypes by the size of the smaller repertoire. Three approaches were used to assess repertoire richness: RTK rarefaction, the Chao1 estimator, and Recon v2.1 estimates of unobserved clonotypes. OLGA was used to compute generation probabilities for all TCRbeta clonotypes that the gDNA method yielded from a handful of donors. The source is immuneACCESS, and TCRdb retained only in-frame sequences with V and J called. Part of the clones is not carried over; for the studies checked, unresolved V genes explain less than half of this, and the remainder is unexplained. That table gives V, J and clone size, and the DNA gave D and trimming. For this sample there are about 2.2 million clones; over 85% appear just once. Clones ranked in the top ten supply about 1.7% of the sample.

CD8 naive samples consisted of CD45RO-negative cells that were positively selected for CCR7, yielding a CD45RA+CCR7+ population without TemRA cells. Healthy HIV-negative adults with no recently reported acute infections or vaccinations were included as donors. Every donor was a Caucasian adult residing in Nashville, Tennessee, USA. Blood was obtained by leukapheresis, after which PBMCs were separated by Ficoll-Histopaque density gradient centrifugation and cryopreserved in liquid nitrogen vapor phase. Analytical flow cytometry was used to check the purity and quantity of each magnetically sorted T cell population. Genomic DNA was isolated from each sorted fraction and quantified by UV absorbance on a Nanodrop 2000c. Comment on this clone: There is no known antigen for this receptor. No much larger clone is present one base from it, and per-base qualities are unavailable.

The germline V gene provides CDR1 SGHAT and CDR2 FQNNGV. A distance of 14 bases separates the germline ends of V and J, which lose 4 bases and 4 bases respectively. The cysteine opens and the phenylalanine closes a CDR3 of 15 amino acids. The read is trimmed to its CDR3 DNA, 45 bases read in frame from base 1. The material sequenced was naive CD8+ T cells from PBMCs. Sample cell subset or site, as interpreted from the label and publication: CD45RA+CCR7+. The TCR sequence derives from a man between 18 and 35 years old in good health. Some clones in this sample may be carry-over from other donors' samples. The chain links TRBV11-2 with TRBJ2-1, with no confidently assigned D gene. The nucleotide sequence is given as TGTGCCAGCAGCTCCTTCCAGGACCAGTACAATGAGCAGTTCTTC. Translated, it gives CASSSFQDQYNEQFF.